The entry below describes one TCR beta chain. The antigen this receptor binds is unknown. Base qualities are not recorded, but no much larger clone differs from it by a single base. These data originate in a study of blood T cell repertoires in COVID-19 (dated by TCRdb to 2020 to 2022). Describing the broader study: Collaborator samples came from the United States, Italy and Spain and covered acute and convalescent phases of COVID-19. The prospective study material was composed of cDNA or gDNA derived from T cells, B-cell-depleted T cells, or PBMCs. Deeply sampled blood TCRbeta repertoires from subjects exposed to, actively infected with, or recovered from COVID-19 were included in the dataset. The repertoires were released in a freely available public database meant as a resource for research on the immune response to SARS-CoV-2. Samples were obtained from the ongoing ImmuneRACE study (first 160 participants) and from 1,254 subjects provided by 6 global collaborators. Nearly every sample came with metadata listing a de-identified subject ID, COVID-19 status, age in years and sex. HLA class I and class II types, where available, came from metadata supplied by the sample provider rather than from assay-based typing.

What the authors observed across the whole study: How much clinical and demographic metadata was included differed by source and by participant, and the metadata was provided uncurated.

The V end loses 6 bases and the J end loses 2 bases, and a stretch of 8 bases separates them. Looking up the germline V gene (reference sequence) yields CDR1 LGHDT and CDR2 YNNKEL. The CDR3 starts with the cysteine, ends with the phenylalanine, and has 13 residues. The read is trimmed to its CDR3 DNA, 39 bases read in frame from base 1. TCRbeta CDR3 regions were amplified from genomic DNA by means of the immunoSEQ Assay, a bias-controlled multiplex PCR. As for how the authors treated the data: Within the assay, amplification of reference gene primers was used to estimate how many nucleated cells each sample contained. To quantify the absolute abundance of each unique TCRbeta CDR3 rearrangement, sequence reads were collapsed and filtered. For each sample, productive Simpson clonality was calculated as the square root of Simpson's diversity index over productive rearrangements. TCRdb took over this immuneACCESS table, retaining in-frame rearrangements with V and J assigned. Such tables are incomplete; in checked studies, under half of the missing clones stem from an unresolved V gene, and the remainder is unexplained. That table furnishes V, J and clone size, whereas the DNA furnished D and trimming. This sample holds about 270,000 clones; about 82% were observed only once. The top ten clones comprise 9.1% of the sample.

Enrolling through a virtual design, the prospective study's participants ranged in age from roughly 18 to 90 years and lived across some 22 United States geographic areas. In the prospective study, cohorts were assigned on the basis of participant-reported clinical history obtained from a screening survey and a study questionnaire. In the prospective study, mobile phlebotomists collected whole blood, serum and a nasopharyngeal or oropharyngeal swab from each participant. Over a roughly two-month period, participants in the prospective study had the option of providing additional blood draws and questionnaires. Prospective study blood samples were shipped either frozen or at room temperature before DNA extraction.

The source of this sequence is a woman aged 45-65 years with acute COVID-19. The sequenced material came from PBMCs or T cells enriched from blood (not recorded which). Rearrangement joined TRBV3-1 (or the pseudogene TRBV3-2) to TRBJ1-3; 5 matching bases give a weak D call of TRBD1. The DNA reads TGTGCCAGCAGTCAGGGTCCTGGAAACACCATATATTTT. Translated, it gives CASSQGPGNTIYF.